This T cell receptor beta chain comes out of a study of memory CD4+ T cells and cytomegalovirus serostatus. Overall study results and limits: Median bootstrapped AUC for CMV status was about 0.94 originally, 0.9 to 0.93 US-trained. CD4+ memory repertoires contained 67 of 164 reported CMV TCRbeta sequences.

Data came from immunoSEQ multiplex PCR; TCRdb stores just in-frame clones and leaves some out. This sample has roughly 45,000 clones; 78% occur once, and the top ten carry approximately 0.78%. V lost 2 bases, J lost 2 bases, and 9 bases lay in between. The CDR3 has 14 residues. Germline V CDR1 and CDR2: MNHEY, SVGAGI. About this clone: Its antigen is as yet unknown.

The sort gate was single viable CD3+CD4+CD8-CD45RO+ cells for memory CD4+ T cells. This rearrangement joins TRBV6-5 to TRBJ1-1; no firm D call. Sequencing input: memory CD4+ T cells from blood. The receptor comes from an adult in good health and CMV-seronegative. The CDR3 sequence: CASSYLRFNTEAFF. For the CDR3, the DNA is TGTGCCAGCAGTTACCTCAGGTTCAACACTGAAGCTTTCTTT.